This T cell receptor (beta chain) was observed in a study of blood T cell repertoires in COVID-19. On the study more broadly: Researchers got acute and convalescent COVID-19 samples from the United States, Italy and Spain. From T cells, B-cell-depleted T cells, or PBMCs came the material, which was cDNA or gDNA.

The table lists this clone with a count of one. Other DNA sequences of this sample code for an identical CDR3. Authors' methods: Amplifying reference gene primers gave estimates of nucleated cell counts. This table comes from immunoSEQ multiplex PCR, and its TCRdb copy is limited to in-frame clones, with some not included. The DNA was the basis for D and trimming; V, J and clone size are from that table. The sample holds tens of thousands of clones; around 88% are singletons and the top ten take less than 6.5%. The V end lost 0 bases, the J end lost 0 bases, and 6 bases lay between the germline ends. CDR3 length equals 15 residues. In germline, CDR1 is SGDLS, CDR2 YYNGEE.

The sequenced material came from peripheral blood. This TCR derives from a man in his sixties with acute or convalescent COVID-19. V gene TRBV9 combines with J gene TRBJ2-2; the D gene is possibly TRBD1 (5 bases). This CDR3 is CASSVGQSNTGELFF. CDR3 DNA: TGTGCCAGCAGCGTAGGACAGTCGAACACCGGGGAGCTGTTTTTT.